This T cell receptor (beta chain) was sequenced during a study of blood T cell repertoires in COVID-19. Here immunoSEQ multiplex PCR was the method, and the copy in TCRdb shows in-frame clones only, minus some. This repertoire shows 200,000 to 250,000 clones, roughly 86% found once; its top ten account for 1.6%. Sequencing was done on a sample of PBMCs or T cells enriched from blood (not recorded which). The clonotype was recovered from a woman in her forties or fifties who had recovered from COVID-19.

In DNA form, the CDR3 reads TGTGCCAGCAGTTTACGGCGGGGGTCTCAGCCCCAGCATTTT. Protein product: CASSLRRGSQPQHF. The J gene is TRBJ1-5, the V gene TRBV27; D perhaps matches TRBD1 (5 bases). CDR3 size: 14 residues. V was clipped by 2 bases and J by 6 bases, with 11 bases between them. Per the germline V gene, CDR1 is MNHEY and CDR2 is SMNVEV (reference sequence).